These T cell receptor beta chains were read from a single sample in a study of monozygotic twins with inflammatory bowel disease. TCRdb reprocessed the 5' RACE reads and stores each CDR3 protein as one record, lacking DNA. In all, the sample yields about 450,000 distinct CDR3 sequences. The sequencing sample was made of blood. Receptors originate from a human donor with ulcerative colitis or Crohn's disease, or a healthy co-twin of an affected twin (not recorded which). The CDR3 runs from the conserved cysteine through the conserved F or W.

j_call,v_call,cdr3_aa
TRBJ2-3,TRBV29-1,CSVSSVNTDTQYF
TRBJ2-1,TRBV6-2/TRBV6-3,CASTDGIRDEQFF
TRBJ2-5,TRBV3-1,CASSQQGMRETQYF
TRBJ2-7,TRBV27,CASSPHMGLMEQYF
TRBJ2-2,TRBV28,CASSLSLANTGELFF
TRBJ1-1,TRBV5-6,CASSPGVGGTEAFF
TRBJ2-7,TRBV27,CASSFGGAALEKYF
TRBJ2-1,TRBV20-1,CSASSWGAPLGNEQFF
TRBJ2-3,TRBV6-1,CASSEARAGTDTQYF
TRBJ1-5,TRBV6-1,CASSEQGSGPNQPQHF
TRBJ1-6,TRBV5-1,CASSLDQSLNSPLHF
TRBJ2-3,TRBV7-3,CASSLGPGQGADTQYF
TRBJ1-1,TRBV7-2,CASSRDNTEAFF
TRBJ1-4,TRBV7-9,CASSSRQGNEKLFF
TRBJ1-5,TRBV7-2,CASSLERTQPQHF
TRBJ2-2,TRBV7-8,CASSPRGGQEGTGELFF
TRBJ2-7,TRBV4-3,CASSQYLDGGTASYEQYF
TRBJ2-7,TRBV18,CASSPQGQEVLRSSYEQYF
TRBJ2-7,TRBV18,CASSPLQGERTYEQYF
TRBJ2-1,TRBV10-3,CAISPSSGRAGNEQFF
TRBJ1-5,TRBV29-1,CSVERGKNSNQPQHF
TRBJ2-2,TRBV7-9,CASSHSGMNTGELFF
TRBJ2-7,TRBV28,CASNRAASYEQYF
TRBJ1-1,TRBV19,CASSAAVNTEAFF
TRBJ2-7,TRBV6-5,CASSYSVGGQGEQYF
TRBJ1-2,TRBV12-3/TRBV12-4,CASSPGQPYGYTF
TRBJ2-3,TRBV7-8,CASSLGGGRTDTQYF
TRBJ1-5,TRBV27,CASSLTFSDGLSNQPQHF
TRBJ2-2,TRBV7-7,CASSSNLGTGGELFF
TRBJ1-2,TRBV20-1,CSAGDSLAIYGYTF
TRBJ1-5,TRBV5-1,CASSLVPENQPQHF
TRBJ2-7,TRBV18,CASSPSIQTNSEQYF
TRBJ1-5,TRBV12-3/TRBV12-4,CASTGQENQPQHF
TRBJ1-2,TRBV4-1,CASSAGASYGYTF
TRBJ1-2,TRBV7-2,CASSRPGIYGYTF
TRBJ2-6,TRBV7-6,CASSPLAGMNAGANVLTF
TRBJ2-7,TRBV3-1,CASSQAGGEQYF
TRBJ2-7,TRBV7-2,CASMRRAGDYEQYF
TRBJ2-3,TRBV7-6,CASSLAQGTVTDTQYF
TRBJ1-1,TRBV9,CASSTSVRDEAFF
TRBJ1-2,TRBV6-2/TRBV6-3,CASNLNGGYTF
TRBJ1-5,TRBV6-1,CASKAGLNQPQHF
TRBJ2-7,TRBV5-1,CASSLLGQGAFSSYEQYF
TRBJ2-6,TRBV6-6,CASSSPGANVLTF
TRBJ2-3,TRBV20-1,CSARNFGDWFTDTQYF
TRBJ2-1,TRBV3-1,CASSPRKGVSYNEQFF
TRBJ1-2,TRBV29-1,CSVEERKGSYGYTF